Below, one TCR beta chain is given with its context. Sequenced by immunoSEQ multiplex PCR; TCRdb stores in-frame clones only, minus some. This sample has roughly 14,000 clones; approximately 60% occur once, and the top ten carry roughly 15%. Stated treatment: treatment-naive control, cytoreductive nephrectomy. This record belongs to a study of radiation and T cells in renal cell carcinoma. V lost 4 bases to trimming and J lost 3 bases; unmatched junction nucleotides: 9. CDR3 length: 15 amino acids. Germline CDR1 and CDR2: GTSNPN and SVGIG (reference sequence). This clonotype originated in a man in his fifties or sixties with renal cell carcinoma. The chain links TRBV30 to TRBJ1-1; 9 bases are shared with TRBD1. The sequencing here drew on tumor tissue, taken from a patient whose treatment was nephrectomy without radiotherapy. The CDR3 sequence is CAWIPRTGAHTEAFF. The DNA for the CDR3 is TGTGCCTGGATACCCCGGACAGGGGCTCACACTGAAGCTTTCTTT.